This T cell receptor beta chain appears in the sequencing data of a study of T cell responses to AZD1222 COVID-19 vaccine. Turning to the study itself: Second doses were pooled across both intervals (about 4 or about 12 weeks). The study's findings and limits: Spike-wide coverage was observed for vaccine-associated CD4 TCRs, with dominant responses at 160-218 and 743-854. It was only after the peak T cell response that any repertoires were sampled. An increase in Spike-specific TCR breadth and depth was observed after two AZD1222 doses.

CDR1 is MNHEY, CDR2 SMNVEV, per germline (reference sequence). The V gene lost 4 bases and the J gene lost 4 bases, with 8 bases spanning the gap. This CDR3 has 13 residues. Some clones are missing from TCRdb's copy, which holds only in-frame ones; the method was immunoSEQ multiplex PCR. Here the sample spans about 140,000 clones, 85% to 90% being singletons. Notes on this clone: Its antigen is not identified.

Sample: peripheral blood, taken on day 0 of AZD1222 vaccination. The source is an adult in good health. The genes are TRBV27 and TRBJ2-1, with D hard to call. The CDR3 bases are TGTGCCAGCAGTTACGATCGATACAATGAGCAGTTCTTC. Translating gives CASSYDRYNEQFF.